The next 10 T cell receptor beta chains were all read from a single sample in a study of CD8+ T cells in alopecia areata (dated by TCRdb to about 2018). The library was made by the immunoSEQ multiplex PCR assay. RNA was extracted from all samples and reverse transcribed into cDNA, which served as template for TCR sequencing. TCRdb's version of the immuneACCESS table is confined to in-frame rearrangements and falls short of the full clone set. An unresolved V gene accounts for under half of the shortfall where checked; the remainder is of unknown origin. This sample lists approximately 100,000 clones; about 60% were detected once. About 8.8% of the sample rests with the top ten. The sequenced material came from CD4+ T cells sorted from blood. The source is a human donor in good health.

V gene TRBV4-2 combines with J gene TRBJ2-7; 8 bases are a match to TRBD2. This CDR3 contains 18 residues. The V gene's germline CDR1 is LGHNA and CDR2 YNFKEQ. Trimming took 2 bases from V and 1 from J; bases not matched to a gene: 13. The CDR3 region has the DNA TGTGCCAGCAGCCAACAATCAGGAGGAGCGGGGGCGTCCTACGAGCAGTACTTC. The encoded protein is CASSQQSGGAGASYEQYF.

This rearrangement joins TRBV4-2 to TRBJ1-2; D uncertain. V dropped 0 bases and J dropped 5 bases, with 16 bases sitting between them. Germline V gene data show CDR1 as LGHNA and CDR2 as YNFKEQ. There are 16 residues in the CDR3. CDR3 region: CASSQDVAGFGYGYTF. Written as DNA, the CDR3 is TGTGCCAGCAGCCAAGATGTCGCTGGGTTTGGGTATGGCTACACCTTC.

This clone showed up just a few times. This rearrangement joins TRBV5-6 to TRBJ2-5, with TRBD2 as a possible D gene (5 bases). The CDR3 has 13 residues. The germline V gene has CDR1 SGHDT and CDR2 YYEEEE. V was clipped by 2 bases and J by 3 bases, with 8 bases between them. CDR3: CASSFGLKETQYF. The CDR3 DNA reads TGTGCCAGCAGCTTTGGACTTAAAGAGACCCAGTACTTC.

This rearrangement joins TRBV18 to TRBJ2-1; weak D call: TRBD2 (7 bases). V lost 4 bases to trimming and J lost 8 bases, with 15 bases between them. Germline assignment: CDR1 KGHSH and CDR2 LQKENI. The CDR3 spans 14 residues. CDR3 sequence (DNA): TGTGCCAGCTCACGGGCGGGGGCCGGGGATGAGCAGTTCTTC. It encodes CASSRAGAGDEQFF.

The V call is TRBV27, the J call TRBJ2-7, with 8 nucleotides matching TRBD2. Unmatched junction bases numbered 5, after V lost 5 bases and J lost 2 bases. Germline CDR1 and CDR2: MNHEY and SMNVEV (reference sequence). The CDR3 length is 14 residues. In DNA, the CDR3 is TGTGCCAGCAGTCGGCGGGGGGCTACCTACGAGCAGTACTTC. Amino acids: CASSRRGATYEQYF.

This chain links TRBV30 with TRBJ1-2; D not certain. The V gene's germline CDR1 is GTSNPN and CDR2 SVGIG (reference sequence). V was shortened by 5 bases and J by 7 bases, with 17 bases between the two germline ends. The CDR3 is made up of 13 amino acids. CDR3 protein: CAWGRGFRSGYTF. DNA of the CDR3: TGTGCCTGGGGCCGGGGTTTTCGGAGTGGCTACACCTTC.

This chain connects TRBV18 to TRBJ2-7; TRBD2 might be the D (6 bases). The germline V gene has CDR1 KGHSH and CDR2 LQKENI. This CDR3 has 15 amino acids. V was trimmed by 3 bases and J by 4 bases, leaving 16 bases between them. For the CDR3, the DNA is TGTGCCAGCTCACCGATAGGCGGGGACGGGTACGAGCAGTACTTC. It encodes CASSPIGGDGYEQYF.

The gene calls are TRBV6-6 and TRBJ2-5, with D unclear. The CDR3 has 11 amino acids. Trimming shortened V by 4 bases and J by 5 bases, and 5 bases separated the two germline ends. Germline lookup yields CDR1 MNHNY and CDR2 SVGAGI (reference sequence). The DNA of the CDR3 is TGTGCCAGCAGTTTGTCTGAGACCCAGTACTTC. Residues: CASSLSETQYF.

This clone is classed as medium-sized. The genes are TRBV7-9 and TRBJ2-1; D tentatively reads TRBD1 or TRBD2 (5 bases each). In germline, CDR1 is SEHNR, CDR2 FQNEAQ (reference sequence). V lost 5 bases and J lost 5, with 13 bases in between. The CDR3 length is 14 residues. The CDR3 loop reads CASSRDLINNEQFF. The CDR3 region has the DNA TGTGCCAGCAGCCGGGACCTGATAAACAATGAGCAGTTCTTC.

V is TRBV9 and J is TRBJ2-1, with 10 bases that match TRBD2. The germline V gene has CDR1 SGDLS and CDR2 YYNGEE. The CDR3 sequence is 17 residues long. The junction had 3 bases not matched to a gene; V was cut back by 0 bases and J by 0 bases. Here the CDR3 DNA reads TGTGCCAGCAGCGTAGTGGAGCGGGGGGGCTCCTACAATGAGCAGTTCTTC. It translates to CASSVVERGGSYNEQFF.